This T cell receptor (beta chain) was found in a study of CD8 T cells in Susac syndrome. Study conclusions and caveats: The authors acknowledged that their TCR sequencing and HLA analysis involved a relatively small number of individuals.

CDR1 MNHNS and CDR2 SASEGT come from the germline V gene. Trimming took 2 bases from V and 0 from J, leaving 14 bases between them. The CDR3 covers 17 residues. CD8+ and CD4+ T cells circulating in blood were sequenced for TCR beta. TEMRA cells were enriched by FACS, and CD4+ and CD8+ T cells were negatively isolated. An input of about 0.5 to 1 ug of RNA was subjected to reverse transcription using random hexamers. An immunoSEQ multiplex PCR amplified TCR beta CDR3 over 54 Vbeta and 13 Jbeta. One entry per CDR3 protein results from TCRdb running MiXCR on the immunoSEQ multiplex PCR reads. The sample has 150,000 or so distinct CDR3 sequences; about 94% are singletons. Points on this clonotype: The antigen is undetermined.

Specimen: CD8+ T cells from PBMCs. This chain uses TRBV6-1 with TRBJ1-5; TRBD1 is a possible D gene (6 bases). The TCR comes from a human donor with multiple sclerosis. The CDR3 DNA reads as TGTGCCAGCAGTGAAAGGAGGGGGGGACTTAGCAATCAGCCCCAGCATTTT. This sequence encodes CASSERRGGLSNQPQHF.